This record covers a single T cell receptor beta chain. Trimming took 5 bases from V and 0 from J, leaving 17 bases between them. The CDR3 covers 17 residues. Looked up from germline, CDR1 is MGHRA and CDR2 is YSYEKL. This sample was taken from a study of T cells in Graves' hyperthyroidism and ophthalmopathy. Study at large: Peripheral blood collection took place at initial diagnosis, before any treatment.

Uncontrolled infection, other autoimmune disease, pregnancy or lactation barred patients from enrollment. Progressors' blood was drawn at hyperthyroidism diagnosis, before ophthalmopathy symptoms. PBMCs were obtained from roughly 10 ml fresh peripheral blood. TCR beta CDR3 regions were amplified from RNA. The primer set for the first-round RT-PCR of the TCR CDR3 was HTBI. Each CDR3 protein gets one entry after TCRdb re-called the multiplex PCR reads with MiXCR. The sample lists about 380,000 distinct CDR3 sequences, approximately 12% seen once, with around 20% in the top ten. The V and J genes are TRBV4-1 and TRBJ2-4; tentatively, D is TRBD1 (6 bases). The TCR sequence derives from a man aged 25 to 40 with Graves' hyperthyroidism that later progressed to Graves' ophthalmopathy. Sequencing input: blood. CDR3 DNA: TGCGCCAGCAGCACAACCGTGGGGGCCCTAGCCAAAAACATTCAGTACTTC. Translating gives CASSTTVGALAKNIQYF.